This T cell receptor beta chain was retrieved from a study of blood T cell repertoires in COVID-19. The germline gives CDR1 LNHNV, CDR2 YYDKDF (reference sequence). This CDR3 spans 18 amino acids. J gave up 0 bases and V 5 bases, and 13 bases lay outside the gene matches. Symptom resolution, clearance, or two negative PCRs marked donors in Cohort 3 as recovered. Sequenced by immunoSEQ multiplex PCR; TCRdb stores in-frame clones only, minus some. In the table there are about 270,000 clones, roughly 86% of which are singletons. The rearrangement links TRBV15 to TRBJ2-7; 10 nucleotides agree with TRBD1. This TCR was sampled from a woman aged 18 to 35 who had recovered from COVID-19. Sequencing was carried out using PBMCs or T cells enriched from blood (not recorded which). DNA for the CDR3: TGTGCCACCAGCGGTGGGACAGGGGCTACTACTATCTCCTACGAGCAGTACTTC. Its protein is CATSGGTGATTISYEQYF.